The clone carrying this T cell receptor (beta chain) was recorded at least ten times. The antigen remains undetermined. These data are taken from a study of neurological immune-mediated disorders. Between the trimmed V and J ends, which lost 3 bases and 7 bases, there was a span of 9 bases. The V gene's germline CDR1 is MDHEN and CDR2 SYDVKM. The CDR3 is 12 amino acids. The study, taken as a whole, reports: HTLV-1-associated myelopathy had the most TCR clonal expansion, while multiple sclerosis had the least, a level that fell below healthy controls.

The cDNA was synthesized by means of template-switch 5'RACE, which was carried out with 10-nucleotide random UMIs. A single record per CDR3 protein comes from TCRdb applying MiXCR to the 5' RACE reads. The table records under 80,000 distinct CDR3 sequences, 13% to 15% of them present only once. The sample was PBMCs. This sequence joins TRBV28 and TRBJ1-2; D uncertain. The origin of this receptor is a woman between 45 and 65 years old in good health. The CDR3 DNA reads TGTGCCAGCAGTTTGGGTAGCGTTGGCTACACCTTC. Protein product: CASSLGSVGYTF.